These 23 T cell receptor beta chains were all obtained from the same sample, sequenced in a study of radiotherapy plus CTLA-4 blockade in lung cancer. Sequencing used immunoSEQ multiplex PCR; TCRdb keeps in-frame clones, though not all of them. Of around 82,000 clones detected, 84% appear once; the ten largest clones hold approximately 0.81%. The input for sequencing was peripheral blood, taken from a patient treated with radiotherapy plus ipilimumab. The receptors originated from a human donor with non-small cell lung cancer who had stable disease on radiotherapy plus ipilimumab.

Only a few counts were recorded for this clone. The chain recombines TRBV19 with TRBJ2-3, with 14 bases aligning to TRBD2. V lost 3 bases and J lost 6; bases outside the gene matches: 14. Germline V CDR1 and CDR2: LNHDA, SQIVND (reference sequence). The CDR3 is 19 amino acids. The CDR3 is CASSIRASTSGRATDTQYF. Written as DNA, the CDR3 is TGTGCCAGTAGTATCCGGGCCTCGACTAGCGGGAGGGCAACGGATACGCAGTATTTT.

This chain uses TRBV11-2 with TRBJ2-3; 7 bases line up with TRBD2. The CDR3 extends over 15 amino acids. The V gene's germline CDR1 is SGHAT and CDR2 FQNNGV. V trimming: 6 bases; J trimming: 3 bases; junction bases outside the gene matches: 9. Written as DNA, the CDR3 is TGTGCCAGCAGGCCCTCCGCGGGAGTTACAGATACGCAGTATTTT. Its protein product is CASRPSAGVTDTQYF.

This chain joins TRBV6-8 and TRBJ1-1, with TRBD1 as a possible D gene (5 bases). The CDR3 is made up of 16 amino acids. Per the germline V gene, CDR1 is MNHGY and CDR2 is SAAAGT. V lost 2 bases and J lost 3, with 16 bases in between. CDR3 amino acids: CASSYGAGHSHTEAFF. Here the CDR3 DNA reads TGTGCCAGCAGTTACGGGGCAGGGCACTCCCACACTGAAGCTTTCTTT.

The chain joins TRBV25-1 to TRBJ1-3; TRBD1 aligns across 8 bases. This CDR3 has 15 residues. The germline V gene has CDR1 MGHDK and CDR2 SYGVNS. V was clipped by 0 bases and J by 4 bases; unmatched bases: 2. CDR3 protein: CASSEYRTGGNTIYF. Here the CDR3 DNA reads TGTGCCAGCAGTGAATATCGGACAGGGGGAAACACCATATATTTT.

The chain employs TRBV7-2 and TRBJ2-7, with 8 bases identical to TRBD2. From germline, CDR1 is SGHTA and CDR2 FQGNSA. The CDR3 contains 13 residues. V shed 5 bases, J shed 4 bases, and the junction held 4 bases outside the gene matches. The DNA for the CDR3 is TGTGCCAGCAGCGCTCGCGGGGGGTACGAGCAGTACTTC. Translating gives CASSARGGYEQYF.

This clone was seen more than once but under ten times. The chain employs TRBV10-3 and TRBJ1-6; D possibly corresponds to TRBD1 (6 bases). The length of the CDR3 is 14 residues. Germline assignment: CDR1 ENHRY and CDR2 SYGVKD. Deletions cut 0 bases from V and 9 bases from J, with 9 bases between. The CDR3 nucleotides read TGTGCCATCAGTGAGTCTACAGGGATTTCACCCCTCCACTTT. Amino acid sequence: CAISESTGISPLHF.

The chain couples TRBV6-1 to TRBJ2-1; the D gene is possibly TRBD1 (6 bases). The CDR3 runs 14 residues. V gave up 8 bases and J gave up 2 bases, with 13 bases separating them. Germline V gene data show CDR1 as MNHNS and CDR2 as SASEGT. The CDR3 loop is CASYRAGAYNEQFF. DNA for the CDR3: TGTGCCAGCTACCGGGCAGGGGCCTACAATGAGCAGTTCTTC.

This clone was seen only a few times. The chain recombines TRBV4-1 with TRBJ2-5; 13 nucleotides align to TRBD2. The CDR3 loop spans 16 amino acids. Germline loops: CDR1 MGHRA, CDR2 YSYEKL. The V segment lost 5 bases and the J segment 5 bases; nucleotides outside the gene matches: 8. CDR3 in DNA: TGCGCCAGCAGCGGGCTTGGACTAGCGGGAGCGGAGACCCAGTACTTC. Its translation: CASSGLGLAGAETQYF.

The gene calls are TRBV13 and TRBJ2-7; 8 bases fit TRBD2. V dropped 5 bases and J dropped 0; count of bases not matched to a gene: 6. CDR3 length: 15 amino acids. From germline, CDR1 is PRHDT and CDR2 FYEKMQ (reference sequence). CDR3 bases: TGTGCCAGCAGCCAGACTAGCGCCTACTCCTACGAGCAGTACTTC. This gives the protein CASSQTSAYSYEQYF.

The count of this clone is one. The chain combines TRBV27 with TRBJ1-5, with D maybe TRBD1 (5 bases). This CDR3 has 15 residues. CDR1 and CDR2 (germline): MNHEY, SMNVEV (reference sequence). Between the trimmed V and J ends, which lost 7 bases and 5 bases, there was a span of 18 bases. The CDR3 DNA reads TGTGCCAGCACTCCGCCGGGGGGGGAGGATCAGCCCCAGCATTTT. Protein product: CASTPPGGEDQPQHF.

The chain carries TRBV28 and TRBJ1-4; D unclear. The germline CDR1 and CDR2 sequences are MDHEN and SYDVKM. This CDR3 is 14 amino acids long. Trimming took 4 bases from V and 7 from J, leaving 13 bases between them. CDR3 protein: CASSSASRGEKLFF. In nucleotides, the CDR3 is TGTGCCAGCAGTTCCGCGTCAAGAGGTGAAAAACTGTTTTTT.

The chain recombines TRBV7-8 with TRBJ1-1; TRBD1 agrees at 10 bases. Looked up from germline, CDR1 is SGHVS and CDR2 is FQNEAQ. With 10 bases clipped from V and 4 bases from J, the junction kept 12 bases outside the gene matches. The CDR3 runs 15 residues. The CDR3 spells CATQRTGGGITEAFF. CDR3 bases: TGTGCCACCCAAAGGACAGGGGGTGGAATCACTGAAGCTTTCTTT.

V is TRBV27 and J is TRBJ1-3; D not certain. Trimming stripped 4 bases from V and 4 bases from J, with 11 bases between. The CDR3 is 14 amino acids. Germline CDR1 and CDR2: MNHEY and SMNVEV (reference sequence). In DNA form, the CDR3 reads TGTGCCAGCAGTTCTACGGGGTGGGGAAACACCATATATTTT. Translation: CASSSTGWGNTIYF.

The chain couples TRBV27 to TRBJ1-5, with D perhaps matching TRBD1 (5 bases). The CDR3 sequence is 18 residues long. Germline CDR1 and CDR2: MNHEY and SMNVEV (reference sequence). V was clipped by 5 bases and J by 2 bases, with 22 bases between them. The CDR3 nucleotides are TGTGCCAGCAGTCCCAGGTGGGGCCCAAGGCCCCGCAATCAGCCCCAGCATTTT. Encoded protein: CASSPRWGPRPRNQPQHF.

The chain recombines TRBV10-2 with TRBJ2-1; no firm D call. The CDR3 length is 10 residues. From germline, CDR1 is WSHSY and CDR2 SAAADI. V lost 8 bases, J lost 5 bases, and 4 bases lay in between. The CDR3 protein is CASANNEQFF. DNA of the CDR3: TGCGCCAGCGCAAACAATGAGCAGTTCTTC.

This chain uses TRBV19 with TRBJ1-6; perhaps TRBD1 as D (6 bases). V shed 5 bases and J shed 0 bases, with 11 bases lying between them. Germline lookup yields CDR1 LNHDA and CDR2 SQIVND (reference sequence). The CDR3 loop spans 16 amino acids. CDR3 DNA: TGTGCCAGTAGTGCAACAGGGAGCTCCTATAATTCACCCCTCCACTTT. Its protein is CASSATGSSYNSPLHF.

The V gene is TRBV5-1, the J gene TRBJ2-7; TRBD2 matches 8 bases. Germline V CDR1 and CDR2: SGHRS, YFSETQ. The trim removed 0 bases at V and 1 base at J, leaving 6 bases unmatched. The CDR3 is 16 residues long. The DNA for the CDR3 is TGCGCCAGCAGCTTGGCACAGCCTAGCGGGTCCTACGAGCAGTACTTC. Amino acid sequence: CASSLAQPSGSYEQYF.

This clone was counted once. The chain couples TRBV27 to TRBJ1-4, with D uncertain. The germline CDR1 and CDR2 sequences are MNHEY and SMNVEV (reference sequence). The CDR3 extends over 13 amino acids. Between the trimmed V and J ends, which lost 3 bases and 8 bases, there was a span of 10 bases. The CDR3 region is CASSLSMKEKLFF. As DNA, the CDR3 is TGTGCCAGCAGTTTGTCTATGAAGGAAAAACTGTTTTTT. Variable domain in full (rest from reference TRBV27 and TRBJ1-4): EAQVTQNPRYLITVTGKKLTVTCSQNMNHEYMSWYRQDPGLGLRQIYYSMNVEVTDKGDVPEGYKVSRKEKRNFPLILESPSPNQTSLYFCASSLSMKEKLFFGSGTQLSVL.

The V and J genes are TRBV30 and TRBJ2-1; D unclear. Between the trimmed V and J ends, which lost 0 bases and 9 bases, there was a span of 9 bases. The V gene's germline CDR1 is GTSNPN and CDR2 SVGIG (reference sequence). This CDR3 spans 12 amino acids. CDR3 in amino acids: CAWSVLRSEQFF. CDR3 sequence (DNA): TGTGCCTGGAGTGTACTCCGTAGTGAGCAGTTCTTC.

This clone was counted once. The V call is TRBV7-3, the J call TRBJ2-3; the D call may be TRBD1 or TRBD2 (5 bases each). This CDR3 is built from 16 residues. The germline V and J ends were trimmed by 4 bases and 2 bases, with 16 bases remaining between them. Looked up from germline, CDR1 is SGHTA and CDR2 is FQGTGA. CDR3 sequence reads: CASSSQEVRVTDTQYF. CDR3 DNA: TGTGCCAGCAGCTCCCAGGAGGTCAGGGTCACAGATACGCAGTATTTT.

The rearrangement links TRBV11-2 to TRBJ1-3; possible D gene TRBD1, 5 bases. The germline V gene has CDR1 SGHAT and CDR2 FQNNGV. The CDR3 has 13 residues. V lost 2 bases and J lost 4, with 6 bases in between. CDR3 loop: CASSLRGGNTIYF. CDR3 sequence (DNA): TGTGCCAGCAGCTTAAGGGGCGGAAACACCATATATTTT.

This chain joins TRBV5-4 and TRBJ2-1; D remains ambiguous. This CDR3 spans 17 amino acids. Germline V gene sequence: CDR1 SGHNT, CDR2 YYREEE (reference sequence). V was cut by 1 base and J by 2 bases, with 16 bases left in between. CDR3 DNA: TGTGCCAGCAGCTTGCCCGGTCGAAAAATCCCCTACAATGAGCAGTTCTTC. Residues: CASSLPGRKIPYNEQFF.

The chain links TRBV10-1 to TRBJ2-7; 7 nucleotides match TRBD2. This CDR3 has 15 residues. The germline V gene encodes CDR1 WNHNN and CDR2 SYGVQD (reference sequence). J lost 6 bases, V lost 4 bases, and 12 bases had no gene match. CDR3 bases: TGCGCCAGCAGTGTAATAGCGGGTGCCCCTGGCGAGCAGTACTTC. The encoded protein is CASSVIAGAPGEQYF.